A single sample gave rise to the 32 T cell receptor beta chains below, sequenced in a study of T cell responses to AZD1222 COVID-19 vaccine. Sequencing was performed with immunoSEQ multiplex PCR; in TCRdb, only in-frame clones are kept and a portion is missing. The sample contains some 70,000 clones, roughly 80% of which appear only once. Sequenced material: peripheral blood, taken 28 days after the second AZD1222 dose. The source of these receptors is an adult who received the AZD1222 COVID-19 vaccine.

The CDR3 DNA follows: TGCGCCAGCAGCCAAGGCACAGGGGGGTGGACCATATATTTT. Amino acids: CASSQGTGGWTIYF. V gene TRBV4-1 combines with J gene TRBJ1-3; 8 positions match TRBD1. Germline V gene data show CDR1 as MGHRA and CDR2 as YSYEKL. Trimming removed 1 base from V and 10 bases from J; junction bases left unmatched: 6. The CDR3 extends over 14 amino acids.

The V call is TRBV6-5, the J call TRBJ1-2, with a weak D call TRBD1 (6 bases). Trimming removed 6 bases at V and 2 bases at J, with 13 bases between. CDR3 length equals 14 residues. CDR1 and CDR2 from the germline V gene are MNHEY and SVGAGI. CDR3 region: CASRRQEGNYGYTF. DNA for the CDR3: TGTGCCAGCAGGCGACAGGAGGGGAACTATGGCTACACCTTC.

This clone was seen just once. This chain links TRBV27 with TRBJ2-7; tentatively, D is TRBD2 (5 bases). In germline, CDR1 is MNHEY, CDR2 SMNVEV (reference sequence). This CDR3 has 14 amino acids. Trimming removed 3 bases from V and 4 bases from J, with 13 bases in between. In DNA form, the CDR3 reads TGTGCCAGCAGTTTTCGTGTCGGGAAGTACGAGCAGTACTTC. Encoded protein: CASSFRVGKYEQYF.

J is TRBJ1-2 and V is TRBV7-8; D possibly corresponds to TRBD1 (5 bases). The V gene lost 6 bases and the J gene lost 6 bases, with 17 bases spanning the gap. The V gene's germline CDR1 is SGHVS and CDR2 FQNEAQ. This CDR3 has 14 residues. CDR3 nucleotide sequence: TGTGCCAGCAGTTTGAGGACACGCAGACATGGCTACACCTTC. Amino acids: CASSLRTRRHGYTF.

The V gene is TRBV19, the J gene TRBJ2-3; the D gene could be TRBD1 or TRBD2 (5 bases each). V was shortened by 5 bases and J by 3 bases, with 9 bases between the two germline ends. CDR1 and CDR2 (germline): LNHDA, SQIVND (reference sequence). The CDR3 loop spans 13 amino acids. CDR3 region: CASSQRGTDTQYF. CDR3 bases: TGTGCCAGTAGTCAGAGGGGAACAGATACGCAGTATTTT.

The chain couples TRBV7-9 to TRBJ2-3, with D unresolved. V lost 6 bases and J 2 bases, leaving 6 bases between the germline ends. The CDR3 spans 12 residues. Per the germline V gene, CDR1 is SEHNR and CDR2 is FQNEAQ (reference sequence). As DNA, the CDR3 is TGTGCCAGCAGTCCGACCACAGATACGCAGTATTTT. This sequence encodes CASSPTTDTQYF. Full variable domain (rest looked up from reference TRBV7-9 and TRBJ2-3): DTGVSQNPRHKITKRGQNVTFRCDPISEHNRLYWYRQTLGQGPEFLTYFQNEAQLEKSRLLSDRFSAERPKGSFSTLEIQRTEQGDSAMYLCASSPTTDTQYFGPGTRLTVL.

V and J are TRBV10-3 and TRBJ1-3; D is perhaps TRBD1 (5 bases). This CDR3 spans 14 amino acids. Germline CDR1 is ENHRY and CDR2 is SYGVKD. The V and J ends lost 11 bases and 0 bases respectively, with 14 bases between them. The DNA of the CDR3 is TGTGCCTCCCGGGAAAGGGGCTCTGGAAACACCATATATTTT. Translation gives CASRERGSGNTIYF.

CDR3 in DNA: TGTGCCAGCAGCTCCGGACTAGCCCCCTACGAGCAGTACTTC. The encoded protein is CASSSGLAPYEQYF. The V call is TRBV5-5, the J call TRBJ2-7; TRBD2 agrees at 8 bases. Germline CDR1 reads SGHKS; CDR2 reads YYEKEE (reference sequence). J lost 2 bases, V lost 3 bases, and 4 bases had no gene match. The CDR3 totals 14 residues.

To note about this clone: One end of the junction does not line up with germline, which may come from a read error. The chain couples TRBV7-7 to TRBJ2-5; 12 positions agree with TRBD2. This CDR3 has 16 residues. Per germline, CDR1 SSHAT and CDR2 FNYEAQ (reference sequence). CDR3 DNA: TGTGCTAGCAGCTCCCGACTAGCGGGGGAGCAAGAGACCCAGTACTTC. This sequence encodes CASSSRLAGEQETQYF.

The genes are TRBV4-1 and TRBJ1-4; D may be TRBD1 (5 bases). The V end was cut by 2 bases, the J end by 7 bases, with 17 bases between. The CDR3 is made up of 16 amino acids. CDR1 and CDR2 from the germline V gene are MGHRA and YSYEKL. In DNA, the CDR3 is TGCGCCAGCAGCCAAAACTTTCCTGGCAGGGTTGAAAAACTGTTTTTT. Protein: CASSQNFPGRVEKLFF.

CDR3 sequence: CASSYGPFIGYTF. CDR3 coding DNA: TGTGCCAGCAGCTACGGGCCCTTTATTGGCTACACCTTC. The chain combines TRBV7-8 with TRBJ1-2; no clear D gene. Germline CDR1 reads SGHVS; CDR2 reads FQNEAQ. The CDR3 length is 13 residues. Trimming removed 4 bases at V and 7 bases at J, with 13 bases between.

The chain is built from TRBV11-2 and TRBJ1-4; tentatively, D is TRBD1 (6 bases). CDR3 length: 16 residues. Germline V gene sequence: CDR1 SGHAT, CDR2 FQNNGV. The V and J ends lost 6 bases and 0 bases respectively, with 14 bases between them. CDR3 region: CASRRGSEPTNEKLFF. DNA of the CDR3: TGTGCCAGCAGGAGGGGGTCAGAACCAACTAATGAAAAACTGTTTTTT. Combining the CDR3 with reference TRBV11-2 and TRBJ1-4 gives the whole variable domain EAGVAQSPRYKIIEKRQSVAFWCNPISGHATLYWYQQILGQGPKLLIQFQNNGVVDDSQLPKDRFSAERLKGVDSTLKIQPAKLEDSAVYLCASRRGSEPTNEKLFFGSGTQLSVL.

The V call is TRBV19, the J call TRBJ2-7, with 7 bases that match TRBD1. Per the germline V gene, CDR1 is LNHDA and CDR2 is SQIVND (reference sequence). CDR3 size: 14 residues. Trimming cost V 5 bases and J 2 bases; bases outside gene matches: 6. The CDR3 DNA sequence: TGTGCCAGTAGTCACCGGGACAGACCCTACGAGCAGTACTTC. It encodes CASSHRDRPYEQYF.

This chain connects TRBV9 to TRBJ2-1; the match to TRBD1 covers 8 bases. V shed 0 bases and J 8 bases; nucleotides not matched to a gene: 7. The CDR3 totals 15 residues. Germline V gene data show CDR1 as SGDLS and CDR2 as YYNGEE. For the CDR3, the DNA is TGTGCCAGCAGCGTAGTTGGACAGGGTAGAGATGAGCAGTTCTTC. Encoded protein: CASSVVGQGRDEQFF.

This chain uses TRBV2 with TRBJ1-3; TRBD1 might be the D (5 bases). Per the germline V gene, CDR1 is SNHLY and CDR2 is FYNNEI. CDR3 length equals 14 residues. V was pared by 6 bases and J by 0 bases, with 9 bases between. This CDR3 is CASRTAFSGNTIYF. CDR3 nucleotides: TGTGCCAGCAGGACAGCTTTCTCTGGAAACACCATATATTTT. The full variable domain, completed using reference TRBV2 and TRBJ1-3, is EPEVTQTPSHQVTQMGQEVILRCVPISNHLYFYWYRQILGQKVEFLVSFYNNEISEKSEIFDDQFSVERPDGSNFTLKIRSTKLEDSAMYFCASRTAFSGNTIYFGEGSWLTVV.

This chain joins TRBV11-2 and TRBJ1-4; TRBD1 matches 7 bases. The CDR3 loop spans 14 amino acids. The germline gives CDR1 SGHAT, CDR2 FQNNGV. The ends lost 3 bases at V and 8 bases at J; junction bases unmatched: 6. CDR3 amino acids: CASSFRDSGEKLFF. CDR3 DNA: TGTGCCAGCAGCTTCCGGGACAGCGGGGAAAAACTGTTTTTT.

The chain couples TRBV10-3 to TRBJ2-2; TRBD1 is a possible D gene (5 bases). Per the germline V gene, CDR1 is ENHRY and CDR2 is SYGVKD. The CDR3 has 14 residues. V was clipped by 6 bases and J by 5 bases, with 13 bases between them. Written as DNA, the CDR3 is TGTGCCATCAGCGGCGTAGGGGTTACCGGGGAGCTGTTTTTT. It is translated as CAISGVGVTGELFF.

The chain is built from TRBV27 and TRBJ1-4; possibly TRBD1 for D (6 bases). This CDR3 has 13 residues. The V end was cut by 7 bases, the J end by 4 bases, with 10 bases between. Germline CDR1 and CDR2: MNHEY and SMNVEV (reference sequence). The CDR3, as DNA: TGTGCCAGCAAAAGACAGGTTAATGAAAAACTGTTTTTT. It is translated as CASKRQVNEKLFF.

V is TRBV6-1 and J is TRBJ1-2; no firm D call. This CDR3 is 11 amino acids long. Trimming shortened V by 1 base and J by 8 bases, and 5 bases separated the two germline ends. Germline V CDR1 and CDR2: MNHNS, SASEGT. The chain's CDR3 is CASSEERGYTF. CDR3 nucleotide sequence: TGTGCCAGCAGTGAAGAGAGAGGCTACACCTTC.

The chain couples TRBV2 to TRBJ1-1; a weak D match, TRBD1 (5 bases). The CDR3 is 14 amino acids. Germline V gene data show CDR1 as SNHLY and CDR2 as FYNNEI. Trimming cost V 7 bases and J 1 base, with 13 bases left between them. CDR3 bases: TGTGCCAGCAAACGAGCCCAGGGGAACACTGAAGCTTTCTTT. It specifies CASKRAQGNTEAFF.

This clone was counted a few times. The chain is built from TRBV2 and TRBJ2-1; TRBD1 matches at 8 bases. Trimming at V came to 2 bases and at J to 8 bases, leaving 5 bases not matched to a gene. This CDR3 comprises 14 residues. Germline V gene sequence: CDR1 SNHLY, CDR2 FYNNEI. CDR3 amino acids: CASSESSGGHEQFF. CDR3 in DNA: TGTGCCAGCAGTGAAAGTTCAGGGGGCCATGAGCAGTTCTTC.

Comment on this clone: At one end, the junction sequence differs from germline, possibly due to a read error. V usage is TRBV5-6 and J usage is TRBJ1-2; TRBD1 aligns across 7 bases. Germline CDR1 reads SGHDT; CDR2 reads YYEEEE. This CDR3 contains 12 residues. This CDR3 is CASSSSPGTDRF. In DNA, the CDR3 is TGTGCCAGCAGCTCCAGCCCAGGGACAGACAGATTC.

In its sample, this clone was seen once. This chain joins TRBV4-3 and TRBJ2-7; possibly TRBD2 for D (5 bases). The CDR3 consists of 14 residues. Germline lookup yields CDR1 LGHNA and CDR2 YSLEER. Trimming removed 4 bases at V and 2 bases at J, with 12 bases between. In nucleotides, the CDR3 is TGCGCCAGCAGCCCCGATTACGGGGCCTACGAGCAGTACTTC. It codes for CASSPDYGAYEQYF.

The J gene is TRBJ1-1, the V gene TRBV4-1; D ambiguous. Deletions cut 1 base from V and 1 base from J, with 16 bases between. CDR3 length: 17 amino acids. Germline loops: CDR1 MGHRA, CDR2 YSYEKL. Here the CDR3 DNA reads TGCGCCAGCAGCCAAGTTGGTGCGTCCGGAGAGAACACTGAAGCTTTCTTT. Protein sequence: CASSQVGASGENTEAFF.

V usage is TRBV6-1 and J usage is TRBJ2-1, with 9 bases fitting TRBD1. Germline V gives CDR1 MNHNS, CDR2 SASEGT. V dropped 3 bases and J dropped 4; count of bases not matched to a gene: 4. The length of the CDR3 is 15 residues. The CDR3 sequence: CASSDPGQGYNEQFF. CDR3 nucleotide sequence: TGTGCCAGCAGTGACCCGGGACAGGGTTACAATGAGCAGTTCTTC.

The chain carries TRBV28 and TRBJ1-1; D is perhaps TRBD1 (5 bases). Germline assignment: CDR1 MDHEN and CDR2 SYDVKM. The CDR3 covers 15 residues. V lost 4 bases and J 1 base, leaving 13 bases between the germline ends. CDR3 protein: CASSSPRDGNTEAFF. DNA for the CDR3: TGTGCCAGCAGTTCCCCACGGGACGGGAACACTGAAGCTTTCTTT.

The chain has TRBV6-5 and TRBJ1-3, with 7 bases matching TRBD1. This CDR3 contains 15 residues. The trim removed 6 bases at V and 4 bases at J, leaving 9 bases unmatched. The germline gives CDR1 MNHEY, CDR2 SVGAGI. CDR3 loop: CASRTTGKGGNTIYF. The CDR3 DNA is TGTGCCAGCAGAACGACAGGGAAAGGAGGAAACACCATATATTTT.

As regards this clone: Other DNA sequences within the sample encode an identical CDR3. The V and J genes are TRBV7-2 and TRBJ1-1; D not certain. Germline V gives CDR1 SGHTA, CDR2 FQGNSA. Trimming cost V 1 base and J 0 bases, with 3 bases left between them. The CDR3 has 13 residues. Here the CDR3 DNA reads TGTGCCAGCAGCTTAGGGATGAACACTGAAGCTTTCTTT. Translation: CASSLGMNTEAFF.

The sample holds one count of this clone. This sequence joins TRBV5-6 and TRBJ1-2, with D possibly matching TRBD1 (6 bases). Trimming stripped 4 bases from V and 2 bases from J, with 21 bases between. CDR3 length: 17 amino acids. Germline lookup yields CDR1 SGHDT and CDR2 YYEEEE. The CDR3 DNA sequence: TGTGCCAGCAGCCTGGGGATAGGGGGGCTATCGAACTATGGCTACACCTTC. Amino acid sequence: CASSLGIGGLSNYGYTF.

The chain combines TRBV13 with TRBJ2-7; D uncertain. The CDR3 has 12 amino acids. Germline CDR1 PRHDT, CDR2 FYEKMQ (reference sequence). Trimming took off 5 bases at V and 7 bases at J, with 12 bases between the two ends. In nucleotides, the CDR3 is TGTGCCAGCAGCCATCCATCCGGGGAGCAGTACTTC. Protein product: CASSHPSGEQYF.

The chain is built from TRBV20-1 and TRBJ2-5; D gene unclear. V gave up 4 bases and J gave up 2 bases, with 5 bases separating them. The CDR3 has 11 amino acids. Germline lookup yields CDR1 DFQATT and CDR2 SNEGSKA (reference sequence). As DNA, the CDR3 is TGCAGTGCTATCCTGCAAGAGACCCAGTACTTC. Encoded protein: CSAILQETQYF.

This sequence joins TRBV7-3 and TRBJ2-2, with TRBD1 matching over 12 bases. The CDR3 consists of 17 residues. V shed 2 bases and J 5 bases; nucleotides not matched to a gene: 6. CDR1 SGHTA and CDR2 FQGTGA come from the germline V gene. The CDR3 region has the DNA TGTGCCAGCAGCTTATGGGGACAGGGGGCAGAAACCGGGGAGCTGTTTTTT. Its translation: CASSLWGQGAETGELFF.